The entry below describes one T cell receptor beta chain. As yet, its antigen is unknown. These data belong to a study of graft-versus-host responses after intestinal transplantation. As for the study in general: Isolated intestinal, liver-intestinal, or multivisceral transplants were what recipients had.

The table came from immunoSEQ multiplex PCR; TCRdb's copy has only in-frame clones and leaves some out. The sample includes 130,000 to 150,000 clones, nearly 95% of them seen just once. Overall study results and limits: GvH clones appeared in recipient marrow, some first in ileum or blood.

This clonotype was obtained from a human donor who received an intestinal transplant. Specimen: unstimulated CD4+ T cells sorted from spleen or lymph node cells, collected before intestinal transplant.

The CDR3 loop is CASSRHTGGGYEQYF. For the CDR3, the DNA is TGTGCCAGCAGCCGCCATACAGGGGGAGGGTACGAGCAGTACTTC. J is TRBJ2-7 and V is TRBV14; tentatively, D is TRBD1 (8 bases). The CDR3 runs to 15 residues. Trimming pared 4 bases from V and 4 bases from J, leaving 17 bases between. Germline CDR1 reads SGHDN; CDR2 reads FVKESK.